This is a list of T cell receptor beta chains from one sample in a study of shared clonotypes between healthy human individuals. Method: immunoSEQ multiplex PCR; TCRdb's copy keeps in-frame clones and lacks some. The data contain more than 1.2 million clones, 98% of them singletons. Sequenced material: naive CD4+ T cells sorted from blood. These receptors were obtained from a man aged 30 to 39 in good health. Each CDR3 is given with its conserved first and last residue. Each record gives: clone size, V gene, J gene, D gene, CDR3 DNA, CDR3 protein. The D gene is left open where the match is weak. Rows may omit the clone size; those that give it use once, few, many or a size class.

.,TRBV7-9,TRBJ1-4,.,TGTGCCAGCAGCTTTTCTATATCGAATGAAAAACTGTTTTTT,CASSFSISNEKLFF
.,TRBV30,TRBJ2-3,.,TGTGCCTTCACGGGACTCACTCTTGTGGATACGCAGTATTTT,CAFTGLTLVDTQYF
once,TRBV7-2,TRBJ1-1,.,TGTGCCAGCAGCTTACTACTGCTTCTGAACACTGAAGCTTTCTTT,CASSLLLLLNTEAFF
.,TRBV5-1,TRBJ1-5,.,TGCGCCAGCAGCTTGTCGGACCCCAGCAATCAGCCCCAGCATTTT,CASSLSDPSNQPQHF
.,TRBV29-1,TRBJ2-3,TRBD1,TGCAGCGGTGGACAGGGAACTTATACGCAGTATTTT,CSGGQGTYTQYF
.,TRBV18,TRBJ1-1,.,TGTGCCAGCTCAGAGAATAGGCTGGGGAACACTGAAGCTTTCTTT,CASSENRLGNTEAFF
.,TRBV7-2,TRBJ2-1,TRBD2,TGTGCCAGCAGCTCTAGAGGAACGGGAGGGGACAATGAGCAGTTCTTC,CASSSRGTGGDNEQFF
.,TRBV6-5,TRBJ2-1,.,TGTGCCAGCACTGTGGCGGGGAGCTCCTACAATGAGCAGTTCTTC,CASTVAGSSYNEQFF
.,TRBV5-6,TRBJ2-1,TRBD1,TGTGCCAGCAGCCCGGAGGGACAGGGGACTTACAATGAGCAGTTCTTC,CASSPEGQGTYNEQFF
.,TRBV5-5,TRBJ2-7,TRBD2,TGTGCCAGCAGCTTGCAAAGCGGGAGGACCTACGAGCAGTACTTC,CASSLQSGRTYEQYF
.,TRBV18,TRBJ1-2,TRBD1,TGTGCCAGCTCCCCCCAGGGGGCGGATGGCTACACCTTC,CASSPQGADGYTF
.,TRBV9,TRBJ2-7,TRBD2,TGTGCCAGCAGCCCGGAGGGAGGGTCCTACGAGCAGTACTTC,CASSPEGGSYEQYF
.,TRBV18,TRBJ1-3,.,TGTGCCAGCTCACCAGCCGGACGGGCAAACACCATATATTTT,CASSPAGRANTIYF
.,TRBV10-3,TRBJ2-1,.,TGTGCCATCAGTGAAACGAACGAGCAGTTCTTC,CAISETNEQFF
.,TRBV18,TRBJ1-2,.,TGTGCCAGCTCACCACCGGACAACCGGGATGGCTACACCTTC,CASSPPDNRDGYTF
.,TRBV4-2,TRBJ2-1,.,TGTGCCAGCAGTTATCGGACTTACAATGAGCAGTTCTTC,CASSYRTYNEQFF
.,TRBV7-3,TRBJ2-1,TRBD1,TGTGCCAGCAGCTTAAGCGGCAGGGGGCTCCCCTACAATGAGCAGTTCTTC,CASSLSGRGLPYNEQFF
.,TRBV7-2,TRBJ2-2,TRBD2,TGTGCCAGCAGCTTAAAGGGGACTAGCGGGAGCGCCGGGGAGCTGTTTTTT,CASSLKGTSGSAGELFF
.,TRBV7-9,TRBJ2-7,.,TGTGCCAGCAGCTTAGCGCTGGGGGGAAAGGTTGGCGAGCAGTACTTC,CASSLALGGKVGEQYF
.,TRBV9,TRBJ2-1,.,TGTGCCAGCAGCGCCAGGGTTAGGCACCTAGTCAATGAGCAGTTCTTC,CASSARVRHLVNEQFF
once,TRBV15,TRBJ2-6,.,TGTGCCACCAGCAAAGATAGGCTAGGCTCTGGGGCCAACGTCCTGACTTTC,CATSKDRLGSGANVLTF
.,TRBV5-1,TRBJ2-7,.,TGCGCCAGCAGCGGGACAACGGCGAGGGAGCAGTACTTC,CASSGTTAREQYF
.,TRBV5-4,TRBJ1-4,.,TGTGCCAGCAGCTTGGGTGGGGCCAGTAATGAAAAACTGTTTTTT,CASSLGGASNEKLFF
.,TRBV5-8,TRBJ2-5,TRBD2,TGTGCCAGCAGCTTAGGACTAGGCAGGGAAGAGACCCAGTACTTC,CASSLGLGREETQYF
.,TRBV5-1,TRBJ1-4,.,TGCGCCAGCAGCCCTCAAACCGGCGCAACTAATGAAAAACTGTTTTTT,CASSPQTGATNEKLFF
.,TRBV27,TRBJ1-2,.,TGTGCCAGCAGTTTACCCTATTTCCCTGCTAACTATGGCTACACCTTC,CASSLPYFPANYGYTF
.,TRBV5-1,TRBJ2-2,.,TGCGCCAGCAGCTCCCTTTACACCGGGGAGCTGTTTTTT,CASSSLYTGELFF
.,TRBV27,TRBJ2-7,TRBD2,TGTGCCAGCAGTTCCCTACTAGCGGGAGCTCGCATCTCCCCCTACGAGCAGTACTTC,CASSSLLAGARISPYEQYF
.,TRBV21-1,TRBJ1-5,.,TGTGCCAGCAGAGGGTCTAATCAGCCCCAGCATTTT,CASRGSNQPQHF
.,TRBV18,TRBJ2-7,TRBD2,TGTGCCAGCTCAACTAGCGGGACAAACTACGAGCAGTACTTC,CASSTSGTNYEQYF
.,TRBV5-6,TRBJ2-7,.,TGTGCCAGCAGCCTGGGACGGACCTACGAGCAGTACTTC,CASSLGRTYEQYF
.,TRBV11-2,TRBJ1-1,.,TGTGCCAGCAGCTTAGGGGGGGGAGTCACTGAAGCTTTCTTT,CASSLGGGVTEAFF
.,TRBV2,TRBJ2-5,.,TGTGCCAGCAGAGAGGTTAGCGGAGCACAAGAGACCCAGTACTTC,CASREVSGAQETQYF
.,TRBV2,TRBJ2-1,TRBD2,TGTGCCACAACTAGCGGGATATACAATGAGCAGTTCTTC,CATTSGIYNEQFF
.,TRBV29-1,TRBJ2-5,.,TGCAGCGTGAGGGGACCCCAAGAGACCCAGTACTTC,CSVRGPQETQYF
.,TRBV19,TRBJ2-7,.,TGTGCCAGTAGTATGGGGTTTGGATCGGTTTCCGAGCAGTACTTC,CASSMGFGSVSEQYF
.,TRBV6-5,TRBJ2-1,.,TGTGCCAGCACCGGTGGAGGGGAGCAGTTCTTC,CASTGGGEQFF
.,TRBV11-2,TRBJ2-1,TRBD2,TGTGCCAGCAGCTTAGGGACTAGCGGGAGTGTAAGCTACAATGAGCAGTTCTTC,CASSLGTSGSVSYNEQFF
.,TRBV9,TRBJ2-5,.,TGTGCCAGCAGCGTAGGAGGGTACCACGATTGGGAGACCCAGTACTTC,CASSVGGYHDWETQYF
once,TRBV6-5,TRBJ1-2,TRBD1,TGTGCCAGCAGTTACCTACAGGGGCCCGGTGGCTACACCTTC,CASSYLQGPGGYTF
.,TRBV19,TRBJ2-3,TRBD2,TGTGCCAGTACCCCACGACTAGCGGGAGTCTGGGCAGATACGCAGTATTTT,CASTPRLAGVWADTQYF
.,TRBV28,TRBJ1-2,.,TGTGCCAGCAGTTTACCCCTGACCTATGGCTACACCTTC,CASSLPLTYGYTF
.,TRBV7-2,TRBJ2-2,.,TGTGCCAGCAGACGCGACCAGCCCACCGGGGAGCTGTTTTTT,CASRRDQPTGELFF
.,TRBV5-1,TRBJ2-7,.,TGCGCCAGCAGCTTGTTGTCAGGAGTCTACTACGAGCAGTACTTC,CASSLLSGVYYEQYF
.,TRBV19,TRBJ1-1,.,TGTGCCAGTAGTGCCCCACTGTCCCGCACTGAAGCTTTCTTT,CASSAPLSRTEAFF